This note documents a single T cell receptor beta chain sequence. What it recognizes is unknown. Mismatch with germline at one junction end may stem from a read error. The authors sequenced patients whose flow cytometry had shown CD8+CD57+ cell expansion. At blood sampling, none of the patients had yet received therapy. The CDR3 spans 14 residues. The germline V gene has CDR1 MRHNA and CDR2 SNTAGT. This specimen belongs to a study of CD8+CD57+ T cells in acquired aplastic anemia. For the study at large: Across the sorted CD4+ and CD8+ cells, DNA amounts averaged approximately 3.1 ug. The study's findings and limits: Significant differences in CD8+ Simpson's diversity were not observed between patients and controls.

Genomic DNA templated the TCR beta VDJ and CDR3 profiling. TCRdb passed the reads through MiXCR, listing each CDR3 protein once. The sample contains 170,000 or so distinct CDR3 sequences, around half of which appear only once. The receptor was derived from a human donor with aplastic anemia. This chain connects TRBV6-4 to TRBJ1-1; D unresolved. Sequencing was done on a sample of sorted CD4+, CD8+, or CD8+CD57+ T cells (not recorded which) from PBMCs. The CDR3 nucleotides read TGTGTCAGCAGTGACACGTCTAGGGCCACTGAAGCTTTCTTT. Protein: CVSSDTSRATEAFF.